This T cell receptor (beta chain) was sequenced during a study of spatial heterogeneity in lung cancer. This CDR3 has 16 amino acids. Germline CDR1 and CDR2: LGHNA and YNFKEQ. J lost 3 bases, V lost 4 bases, and 8 bases had no gene match. A distinct unique molecular identifier was carried by each TCR cDNA molecule. TCRdb itself ran the 5' RACE reads through MiXCR, one entry per CDR3 protein. The sample records 15,000 to 20,000 distinct CDR3 sequences, about a fifth being singletons. Specified time point: sample taken at primary tumor resection. Whole RNA, isolated from tumor, nontumor lung or frozen PBMC, was sequenced without prior sorting.

Sample: PBMCs, taken at surgery. V is TRBV4-2 and J is TRBJ1-4, with TRBD1 matching over 7 bases. This clonotype was obtained from a female donor with early-stage non-small cell lung cancer. CDR3 in amino acids: CASSPPPGQPNEKLFF. The CDR3, as DNA: TGTGCCAGCAGCCCGCCTCCGGGACAGCCTAATGAAAAACTGTTTTTT.